A selection of T cell receptor beta chains follows, all from one sample in a study of OX40 agonist ivuxolimab in advanced cancers. Assay used: immunoSEQ multiplex PCR; TCRdb lists only in-frame clones, some missing. Here the sample spans tens of thousands of clones, less than 85% being singletons. Specimen: CD4+ or CD8+ T cells sorted from blood, collected in a trial of the OX40 agonist ivuxolimab. Receptors were obtained from an adult with an advanced solid tumor such as melanoma, head and neck, liver or kidney cancer. Both conserved end residues are part of each CDR3. D genes are given only for firm matches. Some rows mark clone size as missing; the rest say once, few, many or name a class of expanded clone.

j_gene	v_gene	len	d_gene	abundance	CDR3nt	CDR3aa
TRBJ1-2	TRBV29-1	13	.	.	TGCAGCGTTGAAGGCGTCTTCGTCTATGGCTACACCTTC	CSVEGVFVYGYTF
TRBJ2-3	TRBV5-6	19	.	.	TGTGCCAGCAGCTTGTTACGGCGGGAGACAGGGTCCAAGGTCGATACGCAGTATTTT	CASSLLRRETGSKVDTQYF
TRBJ2-1	TRBV19	14	TRBD1	.	TGTGCCAGTAACGGGCGGGACAGGGGAAATGAGCAGTTCTTC	CASNGRDRGNEQFF
TRBJ2-5	TRBV2	17	TRBD2	.	TGTGCCAGCAGTGAATCTATGGCTAGCGGAGATAAAGAGACCCAGTACTTC	CASSESMASGDKETQYF
TRBJ2-3	TRBV6-1	15	TRBD2	.	TGTGCCAGCGCCTGGACTAGCGGGACTGGAGATACGCAGTATTTT	CASAWTSGTGDTQYF
TRBJ2-5	TRBV27	17	TRBD2	.	TGTGCCAGCAGTTTATCCCCATCTGCGGGAGGAACCGAGACCCAGTACTTC	CASSLSPSAGGTETQYF
TRBJ2-1	TRBV11-3	15	TRBD2	once	TGTGCCAGCAGCCCGGGACTAGCGGAGAACAATGAGCAGTTCTTC	CASSPGLAENNEQFF
TRBJ1-2	TRBV20-1	11	.	.	TGCAGTGCTCCGGGGGCTTATGGCTACACCTTC	CSAPGAYGYTF
TRBJ2-3	TRBV19	17	TRBD2	.	TGTGCCAGTAGCCTCGGACTAGCGGGAGGCGGCACAGATACGCAGTATTTT	CASSLGLAGGGTDTQYF
TRBJ1-1	TRBV5-4	14	.	.	TGTGCCAGCAGTCAACCGGGGACGAACACTGAAGCTTTCTTT	CASSQPGTNTEAFF
TRBJ2-3	TRBV10-2	14	.	.	TGCGCCAGCAGTCGGATGGCCCGCACAGATACGCAGTATTTT	CASSRMARTDTQYF
TRBJ2-3	TRBV5-1	11	.	.	TGCGCCAGCCGACTCACAGATACGCAGTATTTT	CASRLTDTQYF
TRBJ2-1	TRBV18	15	.	.	TGTGCCAGCTCACCAGGACGGGGTTCGATCAATGAGCAGTTCTTC	CASSPGRGSINEQFF
TRBJ1-2	TRBV18	14	.	once	TGTGCCAGCTCATCCCGGGACATTAACTATGGCTACACCTTC	CASSSRDINYGYTF
TRBJ2-5	TRBV7-7	14	TRBD2	many	TGTGCTAGCAGCAGTAGCGGGAGCTGGAAGACCCAGTACTTC	CASSSSGSWKTQYF
TRBJ2-6	TRBV10-3	15	.	few	TGTGCCATCAGTGACCACCCGGGGGGGGCCAACGTCCTGACTTTC	CAISDHPGGANVLTF
TRBJ2-2	TRBV10-2	14	.	.	TGCGCCAGCAGTGAATCAGGGAGGACCGGGGAGCTGTTTTTT	CASSESGRTGELFF
TRBJ2-5	TRBV4-2	15	.	.	TGTGCCAGCAGCCAAGACGTATCAGGGGCAGAGACCCAGTACTTC	CASSQDVSGAETQYF
TRBJ1-4	TRBV7-2	15	.	few	TGTGCCAGCAGCTTAGACCGGACAGCGAGTGAAAAACTGTTTTTT	CASSLDRTASEKLFF
TRBJ1-5	TRBV15	19	TRBD1	.	TGTGCCACCAGCAGGGGGGGACAGGCGGGATACTATAGCAATCAGCCCCAGCATTTT	CATSRGGQAGYYSNQPQHF
TRBJ2-7	TRBV7-2	17	TRBD2	once	TGTGCCAGCAGCTTAGCTGGACTAGCGGGGGTCGGGTATGAGCAGTACTTC	CASSLAGLAGVGYEQYF
TRBJ1-1	TRBV18	17	TRBD1	.	TGTGCCAGCTCACCAACCGCACCGGGACAGCTAAACACTGAAGCTTTCTTT	CASSPTAPGQLNTEAFF
TRBJ2-1	TRBV7-8	17	TRBD2	.	TGTGCCAGCAGCCCACGGGTGCCTAGCGGGAGGATAAATGAGCAGTTCTTC	CASSPRVPSGRINEQFF
TRBJ2-7	TRBV19	12	.	.	TGTGCCAGTAGTATAAATGACAACGAGCAGTACTTC	CASSINDNEQYF
TRBJ1-1	TRBV19	14	.	.	TGTGCCAGTAGTATAATACGAAGGAACACTGAAGCTTTCTTT	CASSIIRRNTEAFF
TRBJ1-3	TRBV5-1	14	TRBD1	few	TGCGCCAGTACCACGGGACAGGGGAAAAACACCATATATTTT	CASTTGQGKNTIYF
TRBJ2-7	TRBV7-9	17	TRBD1	.	TGTGCCAGCAGCTCAGGAGGGACCGGGACAGGGTTCTACGAGCAGTACTTC	CASSSGGTGTGFYEQYF
TRBJ2-7	TRBV20-1	11	.	.	TGCAGTGCTAGCGGGGCCTACGAGCAGTACTTC	CSASGAYEQYF
TRBJ1-2	TRBV28	13	.	.	TGTGCCAGCAGTTTCGGCAGCAACTATGGCTACACCTTC	CASSFGSNYGYTF
TRBJ1-2	TRBV10-3	13	.	.	TGTGCCATCAGGGCCGGGACGGACTATGGCTACACCTTC	CAIRAGTDYGYTF
TRBJ2-1	TRBV19	12	TRBD2	.	TGTGCCAGTACCGTGGCGGGAGGGCGACAGTTCTTC	CASTVAGGRQFF
TRBJ2-3	TRBV5-4	15	.	.	TGTGCCAGCAGCTTGGCATTAAGGGGCGCAGATACGCAGTATTTT	CASSLALRGADTQYF
TRBJ2-1	TRBV7-6	16	TRBD2	.	TGTGCCAGCAGCTCGCTAGCGGGACAGTCCTACAATGAGCAGTTCTTC	CASSSLAGQSYNEQFF
TRBJ2-1	TRBV5-1	14	.	.	TGCGCCAGCAGCATCGGGACTTGGCGAAATGAGCAGTTCTTC	CASSIGTWRNEQFF
TRBJ1-4	TRBV19	16	.	.	TGTGCCAGTAGTACCTCGGTGAGGTCGGCAGATGAAAAACTGTTTTTT	CASSTSVRSADEKLFF
TRBJ2-5	TRBV7-8	14	.	.	TGTGCCAGCCGATTTGCCCCAATCCCAGGGACCCAGTACTTC	CASRFAPIPGTQYF
TRBJ2-1	TRBV18	13	TRBD1	few	TGTGCCAGCTCACCGACGACAGGGGCCGAGCAGTTCTTC	CASSPTTGAEQFF
TRBJ2-7	TRBV10-1	13	.	.	TGCGCCAGCAGTGAGTCACCCTCAGGAAGGCAGTACTTC	CASSESPSGRQYF
TRBJ2-3	TRBV5-4	18	TRBD2	.	TGTGCCAGCAGCTTTGGGGCAGCGGGAGACACTAGCACAGATACGCAGTATTTT	CASSFGAAGDTSTDTQYF
TRBJ2-7	TRBV7-2	14	.	.	TGTGCCAGCAGCTTATGGCCAGGGCGGTACGAGCAGTACTTC	CASSLWPGRYEQYF
TRBJ1-2	TRBV6-1	13	.	.	TGTGCCAGCAGACCCGGACTGGGGTCAGGCTACACCTTC	CASRPGLGSGYTF
TRBJ1-1	TRBV5-5	14	.	once	TGTGCCAGCAGCTTCATGGATCGCTTTGCTGAAGCTTTCTTT	CASSFMDRFAEAFF
TRBJ1-1	TRBV7-2	16	.	.	TGTGCCAGCAGCTTAGTAAGCGCGGGGGGGCGAGGTGAAGCTTTCTTT	CASSLVSAGGRGEAFF
TRBJ2-7	TRBV28	14	TRBD1	.	TGTGCCATCAAACAGGGACAGAACGACTACGAGCAGTACTTC	CAIKQGQNDYEQYF
TRBJ2-3	TRBV29-1	18	TRBD2	.	TGCAGCGTTGCAACCCCCGGGACTAGCGGAGGGGGCACAGATACGCAGTATTTT	CSVATPGTSGGGTDTQYF
TRBJ2-5	TRBV11-1	13	.	.	TGTGCCAGCAGCCTCGCCCCACAAGAGACCCAGTACTTC	CASSLAPQETQYF
TRBJ2-7	TRBV4-2	20	TRBD2	.	TGTGCCAGCAGCCAAGACGTGGGACTAGCGGGAGCGGGAATCTCCTACGAGCAGTACTTC	CASSQDVGLAGAGISYEQYF
TRBJ2-1	TRBV19	14	.	.	TGTGCCAGTAGTATTCAGAGCTCCTACAATGAGCAGTTCTTC	CASSIQSSYNEQFF
TRBJ2-2	TRBV28	21	.	.	TGTGCCAGCAGTCCGGGTCTTGAGGCGGTTTTTACACTCGGTAGGGTGGGGGAGCTGTTTTTT	CASSPGLEAVFTLGRVGELFF
TRBJ2-7	TRBV5-1	14	.	once	TGCGCCAGCAGCTTGGGAGGGGCGGGTCGCGAGCAGTACTTC	CASSLGGAGREQYF
TRBJ1-1	TRBV5-1	14	.	.	TGCGCCAGCAGCTTGGAAGGAAGGGTGAATGAAGCTTTCTTT	CASSLEGRVNEAFF
TRBJ2-2	TRBV4-1	20	.	.	TGCGCCAGCAGCCGGAGACCTCGGCAGTTTTCTTCCCCGAACACCGGGGAGCTGTTTTTT	CASSRRPRQFSSPNTGELFF
TRBJ2-7	TRBV11-2	15	.	.	TGTGCCAGCAGCCCGAGCTCAGGTTCCGTAGGCGAGCAGTACTTC	CASSPSSGSVGEQYF
TRBJ1-1	TRBV28	14	TRBD1	.	TGTGCCAGCATGCCGGGGACAGAGAGCGCTGAAGCTTTCTTT	CASMPGTESAEAFF
TRBJ2-1	TRBV5-1	15	.	.	TGCGCCAGCAGCTTGGGGCAGACCTCCTACAATGAGCAGTTCTTC	CASSLGQTSYNEQFF
TRBJ2-3	TRBV12-5	13	.	.	TGTGCTAGTGGTTCGATGAACACAGATACGCAGTATTTT	CASGSMNTDTQYF
TRBJ2-5	TRBV4-2	15	TRBD2	few	TGTGCCAGCAGCCCCGGGACTAGTTATGGAGAGACCCAGTACTTC	CASSPGTSYGETQYF
TRBJ1-2	TRBV19	16	.	.	TGTGCCAGTACCAATTCCCATGGACACTTAAACTATGGCTACACCTTC	CASTNSHGHLNYGYTF
TRBJ2-7	TRBV5-1	14	.	.	TGCGCCAGCAGCTCGGGCCTATCAACGGGCGAGCAGTACTTC	CASSSGLSTGEQYF